The clone carrying this T cell receptor beta chain was detected only once. This sample was included in a study of blood T cell repertoires in COVID-19. The table came from immunoSEQ multiplex PCR; TCRdb's copy has only in-frame clones and leaves some out. The repertoire includes about 140,000 clones, 75% to 85% of them detected once, and approximately 3.5% sits in the top ten. The sequenced material came from peripheral blood. This TCR was sampled from a man between 65 and 79 years old who had recovered from COVID-19.

CDR3: CAWSSGTSGRGEQFF. The CDR3 DNA follows: TGTGCCTGGAGTTCCGGGACTAGCGGGAGAGGTGAGCAGTTCTTC. The rearrangement joins TRBV30 to TRBJ2-1; TRBD2 agrees at 14 bases. Germline trimming cut 2 bases from V and 9 bases from J; bases unmatched to any gene: 6. The CDR3 is 15 residues long. The V gene's germline CDR1 is GTSNPN and CDR2 SVGIG (reference sequence).